This T cell receptor beta chain was documented in a study of human CD8 memory T cell subsets. UMI-labeled 5' RACE produced the TCR beta libraries. Reanalyzing the 5' RACE reads, TCRdb keeps one entry per CDR3 protein, without DNA. The sample's table shows over 6,500 distinct CDR3 sequences. Germline CDR1 reads GTSNPN; CDR2 reads SVGIG (reference sequence). CDR3 size: 12 residues. The chain couples TRBV30 to TRBJ2-2; TCRdb returns TRBD2, unconfirmable since there is no DNA. The source is a human donor in good health. Sequences were obtained from CD8+ stem-like memory T cells (TSCM and TCM) sorted from PBMCs. Subset indicated: stem-like memory CD8 T cells (TSTEM), CCR7+ PD-1- TIGIT-. CDR3 residues: CACDPQGPELFF.